This T cell receptor beta chain was sequenced during a study of shared clonotypes between healthy human individuals. Here immunoSEQ multiplex PCR was the method, and the copy in TCRdb shows in-frame clones only, minus some. The repertoire includes approximately 1.5 million clones, approximately 98.5% of them detected once, and approximately 0.38% sits in the top ten. With regard to this clone: Its antigen is currently unknown.

The CDR3 is made up of 15 amino acids. The germline V gene encodes CDR1 SQVTM and CDR2 ANQGSEA. J was trimmed by 4 bases and V by 5 bases; bases with no gene match: 7. General study results and limits: The small donor group covered limited genetic and exposure diversity. Non-shared clonotypes were found to have lower generation probabilities than the clonotypes that were shared by all four of the sorted-subset donors.

Donors included only healthy HIV-negative adults lacking recent acute infections or vaccinations. A CD45RA+ naive subset and a CD45RA-negative memory subset were split from CD4+ cells. This TCR was recovered from a man aged 30-40 years in good health. This rearrangement joins TRBV29-1 to TRBJ2-7; TRBD2 aligns across 14 bases. Sequencing was done on a sample of naive CD4+ T cells sorted from blood. As to subset: CD45RA+ positively selected. In nucleotides, the CDR3 is TGCAGCGTTATGGGGGGGACTAGCGGGAGTTACGAGCAGTACTTC. Translated, it gives CSVMGGTSGSYEQYF.